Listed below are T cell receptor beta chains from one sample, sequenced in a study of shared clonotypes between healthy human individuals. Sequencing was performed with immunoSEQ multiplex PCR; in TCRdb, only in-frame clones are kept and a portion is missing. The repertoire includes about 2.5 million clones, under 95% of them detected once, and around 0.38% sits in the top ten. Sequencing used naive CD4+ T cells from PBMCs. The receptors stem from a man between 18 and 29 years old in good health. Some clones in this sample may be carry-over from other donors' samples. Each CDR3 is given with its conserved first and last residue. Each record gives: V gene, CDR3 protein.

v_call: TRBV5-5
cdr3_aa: CASSSWREVIAEAFF

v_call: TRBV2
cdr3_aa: CASRVELAETQETQYF

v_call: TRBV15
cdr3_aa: CATSKWRGNTGELFF

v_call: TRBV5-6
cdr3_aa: CASSLRTNQPQHF

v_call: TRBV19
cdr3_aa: CASSIIVPGKNYNEQFF

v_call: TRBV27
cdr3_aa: CAIFLPGDRGNEQFF

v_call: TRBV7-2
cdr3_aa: CASSLLGTSGETQYF

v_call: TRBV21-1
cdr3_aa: CASSLRNYEQYF

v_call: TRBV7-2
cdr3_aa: CASSSDRLHTGELFF

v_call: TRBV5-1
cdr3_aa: CASSLSRTLYGYTF